This T cell receptor (beta chain) was sequenced during a study of cytomegalovirus exposure and HLA in healthy donors. Worth noting for this clone: Antigen specificity is unknown.

The PCR used 60 Vbeta and 13 Jbeta primers. Only in-frame clones appear in the TCRdb table, and some are missing; sequencing was by immunoSEQ multiplex PCR. The sample has 20,000 or so clones, around 73% seen once; the top ten hold around 7%. Donors in the study were healthy people who gave bone marrow. General observations from the study: Data from an earlier analysis indicated that most TCR beta V segments were productive either about 90% or about 30% of the time. Evidence from a later analysis indicated that most CMV-associated TCR beta chains looked HLA-restricted. 150 to 200 TCR beta chains were listed as cytomegalovirus-associated.

Germline CDR1 and CDR2: MDHEN and SYDVKM. CDR3 length: 16 residues. The V end lost 7 bases, the J end lost 2 bases, and 20 bases lay between the germline ends. This clonotype was sampled from a man aged 55 to 70 in good health and CMV-seronegative. Sequenced sample: PBMCs. V gene TRBV28 combines with J gene TRBJ2-5; perhaps TRBD2 as D (6 bases). CDR3 nucleotide sequence: TGTGCCAGCACCCCGAGGGGAGGCGGAAAGCAAGAGACCCAGTACTTC. It yields the protein CASTPRGGGKQETQYF. The full variable domain, completed using reference TRBV28 and TRBJ2-5, is DVKVTQSSRYLVKRTGEKVFLECVQDMDHENMFWYRQDPGLGLRLIYFSYDVKMKEKGDIPEGYSVSREKKERFSLILESASTNQTSMYLCASTPRGGGKQETQYFGPGTRLLVL.